A selection of T cell receptor beta chains follows, all from one sample in a study of blood T cell repertoires in COVID-19. Repertoires were generated with immunoSEQ multiplex PCR, while TCRdb's copy carries only in-frame clones and drops some. Among under 45,000 clones listed, about four fifths were seen once. The sequencing sample was made of peripheral blood. These receptors all stem from a human donor with acute or convalescent COVID-19. The donor label of this sample is uncertain. Each CDR3 is given with its conserved first and last residue. Each record gives: V gene, clone size, D gene, J gene, CDR3 protein, CDR3 DNA. The D gene is left open where the match is weak. Size tells how often a clone was seen (once, few, many) or the class of an expanded clone, and some rows leave it out.

v_call: TRBV27
clone_size: -
d_call: -
j_call: TRBJ1-1
cdr3_aa: CASSLNPTMNTEAFF
cdr3_nt: TGTGCCAGCAGTTTAAACCCTACGATGAACACTGAAGCTTTCTTT

v_call: TRBV4-1
clone_size: once
d_call: -
j_call: TRBJ1-6
cdr3_aa: CASSQEGQYNSPLHF
cdr3_nt: TGCGCCAGCAGCCAAGAGGGACAATATAATTCACCCCTCCACTTT

v_call: TRBV6-2/TRBV6-3
clone_size: -
d_call: -
j_call: TRBJ1-4
cdr3_aa: CASSYPTGGTNEKLFF
cdr3_nt: TGTGCCAGCAGTTATCCGACGGGTGGAACTAATGAAAAACTGTTTTTT

v_call: TRBV10-1
clone_size: -
d_call: -
j_call: TRBJ2-3
cdr3_aa: CASSERSDTQYF
cdr3_nt: TGCGCCAGCAGTGAGCGGTCAGATACGCAGTATTTT

v_call: TRBV10-3
clone_size: -
d_call: -
j_call: TRBJ2-7
cdr3_aa: CASLRDRTIYEQYF
cdr3_nt: TGTGCCAGCCTCCGAGACAGGACAATCTACGAGCAGTACTTC

v_call: TRBV12-3/TRBV12-4
clone_size: -
d_call: TRBD2
j_call: TRBJ2-2
cdr3_aa: CASRSGDGELFF
cdr3_nt: TGTGCCAGCAGGAGCGGGGACGGGGAGCTGTTTTTT

v_call: TRBV9
clone_size: -
d_call: -
j_call: TRBJ1-1
cdr3_aa: CASSPREGFTEAFF
cdr3_nt: TGTGCCAGCAGCCCCCGGGAGGGATTTACTGAAGCTTTCTTT

v_call: TRBV27
clone_size: few
d_call: TRBD2
j_call: TRBJ2-7
cdr3_aa: CASSLRLAGGGEQYF
cdr3_nt: TGTGCCAGCAGTTTGAGACTAGCGGGAGGGGGCGAGCAGTACTTC

v_call: TRBV5-4
clone_size: -
d_call: TRBD2
j_call: TRBJ2-3
cdr3_aa: CASSPGGDTQYF
cdr3_nt: TGTGCCAGCAGCCCGGGAGGAGATACGCAGTATTTT

v_call: TRBV12-5
clone_size: -
d_call: TRBD1
j_call: TRBJ1-2
cdr3_aa: CASDRGQGRGGYTF
cdr3_nt: TGTGCTAGTGACCGTGGACAGGGCAGGGGTGGCTACACCTTC

v_call: TRBV29-1
clone_size: -
d_call: -
j_call: TRBJ2-1
cdr3_aa: CSAPSPISYNEQFF
cdr3_nt: TGCAGCGCCCCAAGCCCAATCTCCTACAATGAGCAGTTCTTC

v_call: TRBV30
clone_size: -
d_call: -
j_call: TRBJ1-2
cdr3_aa: CAWSYGDGYTF
cdr3_nt: TGTGCCTGGAGTTACGGGGATGGCTACACCTTC

v_call: TRBV2
clone_size: -
d_call: -
j_call: TRBJ2-7
cdr3_aa: CATRTATYEQYF
cdr3_nt: TGTGCCACCCGGACAGCTACCTACGAGCAGTACTTC

v_call: TRBV28
clone_size: few
d_call: -
j_call: TRBJ2-3
cdr3_aa: CASSSPLRTDTQYF
cdr3_nt: TGTGCCAGCAGTTCCCCCCTGCGGACAGATACGCAGTATTTT

v_call: TRBV2
clone_size: -
d_call: TRBD1
j_call: TRBJ1-1
cdr3_aa: CASRGAGGNTEAFF
cdr3_nt: TGTGCCAGCAGGGGAGCAGGGGGGAACACTGAAGCTTTCTTT

v_call: TRBV5-1
clone_size: -
d_call: -
j_call: TRBJ1-2
cdr3_aa: CASSSDLDRFYGYTF
cdr3_nt: TGCGCCAGCAGCTCCGACCTCGACAGGTTCTATGGCTACACCTTC

v_call: TRBV6-6
clone_size: -
d_call: -
j_call: TRBJ2-1
cdr3_aa: CASSYSGHLYNEQFF
cdr3_nt: TGTGCCAGCAGTTACTCGGGCCACCTCTACAATGAGCAGTTCTTC

v_call: TRBV28
clone_size: -
d_call: -
j_call: TRBJ2-7
cdr3_aa: CASSSPRGRSSYEQYF
cdr3_nt: TGTGCCAGCAGTTCCCCCAGGGGCCGTAGCTCCTACGAGCAGTACTTC

v_call: TRBV6-5
clone_size: -
d_call: TRBD1
j_call: TRBJ1-6
cdr3_aa: CASSYSTGLNSPLHF
cdr3_nt: TGTGCCAGCAGTTACTCGACAGGGCTTAATTCACCCCTCCACTTT

v_call: TRBV27
clone_size: -
d_call: TRBD1
j_call: TRBJ1-2
cdr3_aa: CASSPQGQGNGYTF
cdr3_nt: TGTGCCAGCAGTCCCCAAGGACAGGGGAATGGCTACACCTTC